This TCR beta chain was identified during a study of cytomegalovirus exposure and HLA in healthy donors. Study-wide context: A later analysis reported the 120 or so validation repertoires used the same platform as the approximately 700 first-cohort repertoires. Findings of the study overall: It was 150 or so TCR beta chains that were listed as cytomegalovirus-associated. In vitro, a few CMV-associated chains proved specific for CMV antigens.

Sequencing was performed with immunoSEQ multiplex PCR; in TCRdb, only in-frame clones are kept and a portion is missing. The profile shows 60,000 or so clones, 90% to 95% of them singletons. Germline V CDR1 and CDR2: SGHKS, YYEKEE (reference sequence). Trimming removed 4 bases at V and 5 bases at J, with 13 bases between. CDR3 length: 14 residues. In its sample, this clone was seen once. Its target is unknown. The V gene is TRBV5-5, the J gene TRBJ1-5; D is unclear. The TCR sequence derives from a woman in her twenties or thirties in good health and CMV-seronegative. Sequencing was carried out using PBMCs. CDR3 residues: CASSLNSYYQPQHF. The CDR3 nucleotides read TGTGCCAGCAGCCTCAACTCATATTATCAGCCCCAGCATTTT.